Listed below are T cell receptor beta chains from one sample, sequenced in a study of siplizumab effects on memory and regulatory T cells. Method: immunoSEQ multiplex PCR; TCRdb's copy keeps in-frame clones and lacks some. Of some 100,000 clones listed, roughly 94% are singletons. Sequenced material: Tregs sorted from blood. The origin of the receptors is a human donor in good health. Both conserved end residues are part of each CDR3. D genes are given only for firm matches. Some rows mark clone size as missing; the rest say once, few, many or name a class of expanded clone.

v_call: TRBV19; clone_size: once; j_call: TRBJ2-3; d_call: NA; cdr3_aa: CASSPLGAGDTQYF; cdr3_nt: TGTGCCAGTAGTCCCCTTGGGGCGGGAGATACGCAGTATTTT
v_call: TRBV6-6; clone_size: NA; j_call: TRBJ2-2; d_call: NA; cdr3_aa: CASSSITGELFF; cdr3_nt: TGTGCCAGCAGTTCTATTACCGGGGAGCTGTTTTTT
v_call: TRBV5-1; clone_size: NA; j_call: TRBJ1-1; d_call: TRBD1; cdr3_aa: CASSLVGGTANTEAFF; cdr3_nt: TGCGCCAGCAGCTTGGTCGGTGGGACAGCGAACACTGAAGCTTTCTTT
v_call: TRBV7-3; clone_size: NA; j_call: TRBJ2-1; d_call: NA; cdr3_aa: CASSPTAGSYNEQFF; cdr3_nt: TGTGCCAGCAGCCCCACTGCGGGTTCCTACAATGAGCAGTTCTTC
v_call: TRBV21-1; clone_size: NA; j_call: TRBJ1-2; d_call: NA; cdr3_aa: CASSRLGTEGNYGYTF; cdr3_nt: TGTGCCAGCAGCAGGCTGGGGACAGAGGGTAACTATGGCTACACCTTC
v_call: TRBV5-1; clone_size: NA; j_call: TRBJ2-1; d_call: TRBD2; cdr3_aa: CASSLRTGFGTSGRFLTNEQFF; cdr3_nt: TGCGCCAGCAGCCTTAGGACAGGGTTTGGGACTAGCGGGAGATTCTTAACCAATGAGCAGTTCTTC
v_call: TRBV29-1; clone_size: few; j_call: TRBJ1-1; d_call: NA; cdr3_aa: CSVVGFEAFF; cdr3_nt: TGCAGCGTTGTAGGTTTTGAAGCTTTCTTT
v_call: TRBV19; clone_size: NA; j_call: TRBJ2-1; d_call: NA; cdr3_aa: CASSLTRRTGVPSLGEQFF; cdr3_nt: TGTGCCAGTAGCCTTACAAGACGAACCGGGGTCCCAAGTCTGGGGGAGCAGTTCTTC
v_call: TRBV27; clone_size: NA; j_call: TRBJ2-7; d_call: NA; cdr3_aa: CASSLVGGVYEQYF; cdr3_nt: TGTGCCAGCAGTTTAGTGGGGGGCGTCTACGAGCAGTACTTC
v_call: TRBV18; clone_size: NA; j_call: TRBJ2-1; d_call: NA; cdr3_aa: CASSPTPGYNEQFF; cdr3_nt: TGTGCCAGCTCACCAACCCCAGGTTACAATGAGCAGTTCTTC
v_call: TRBV5-8; clone_size: NA; j_call: TRBJ1-1; d_call: NA; cdr3_aa: CASSFRAGLVPLTEAFF; cdr3_nt: TGTGCCAGCAGCTTCCGGGCAGGGTTAGTCCCTTTGACTGAAGCTTTCTTT
v_call: TRBV5-1; clone_size: NA; j_call: TRBJ2-5; d_call: TRBD2; cdr3_aa: CASSLGLAGKETQYF; cdr3_nt: TGCGCCAGCAGCTTGGGACTAGCGGGGAAAGAGACCCAGTACTTC
v_call: TRBV27; clone_size: NA; j_call: TRBJ1-1; d_call: NA; cdr3_aa: CASSLGVGGTGAFF; cdr3_nt: TGTGCCAGCAGTTTAGGCGTCGGGGGAACCGGAGCTTTCTTT
v_call: TRBV28; clone_size: NA; j_call: TRBJ2-5; d_call: TRBD1; cdr3_aa: CASSPLEMTGKGRGTQYF; cdr3_nt: TGTGCCAGCAGTCCACTAGAGATGACAGGGAAGGGGAGAGGGACCCAGTACTTC
v_call: TRBV7-9; clone_size: NA; j_call: TRBJ1-1; d_call: NA; cdr3_aa: CASSLDRMNTEAFF; cdr3_nt: TGTGCCAGCAGCTTAGACAGGATGAACACTGAAGCTTTCTTT
v_call: TRBV20-1; clone_size: NA; j_call: TRBJ1-5; d_call: NA; cdr3_aa: CSARLGQPQHF; cdr3_nt: TGCAGTGCTAGACTCGGCCAGCCCCAGCATTTT
v_call: TRBV5-1; clone_size: NA; j_call: TRBJ2-3; d_call: NA; cdr3_aa: CASSLVGAGTDTQYF; cdr3_nt: TGCGCCAGCAGCTTGGTGGGAGCTGGCACAGATACGCAGTATTTT
v_call: TRBV6-9; clone_size: NA; j_call: TRBJ2-2; d_call: NA; cdr3_aa: CATKAFSLTGELFF; cdr3_nt: TGTGCCACAAAAGCGTTTTCACTCACCGGGGAGCTGTTTTTT
v_call: TRBV5-1; clone_size: NA; j_call: TRBJ2-3; d_call: NA; cdr3_aa: CASSSWLDTQYF; cdr3_nt: TGCGCCAGCAGCTCCTGGCTGGATACGCAGTATTTT
v_call: TRBV30; clone_size: NA; j_call: TRBJ1-2; d_call: NA; cdr3_aa: CASRSRGYTF; cdr3_nt: TGTGCCAGTCGAAGTCGTGGCTACACCTTC
v_call: TRBV19; clone_size: NA; j_call: TRBJ2-2; d_call: NA; cdr3_aa: CASSMVFHAGELFF; cdr3_nt: TGTGCCAGTAGTATGGTTTTTCACGCCGGGGAGCTGTTTTTT
v_call: TRBV19; clone_size: NA; j_call: TRBJ1-5; d_call: NA; cdr3_aa: CASSIPLNQPQHF; cdr3_nt: TGTGCCAGTAGTATACCCCTCAATCAGCCCCAGCATTTT
v_call: TRBV30; clone_size: NA; j_call: TRBJ1-6; d_call: NA; cdr3_aa: CAWSLEGVSSPLHF; cdr3_nt: TGTGCCTGGAGTCTGGAGGGGGTTTCTTCACCCCTCCACTTT
v_call: TRBV5-1; clone_size: NA; j_call: TRBJ2-1; d_call: TRBD2; cdr3_aa: CASSLAGERGPSYNEQFF; cdr3_nt: TGCGCCAGCAGCTTGGCCGGGGAGCGGGGCCCCTCCTACAATGAGCAGTTCTTC
v_call: TRBV5-1; clone_size: NA; j_call: TRBJ1-1; d_call: NA; cdr3_aa: CASSPGGPNTEAFF; cdr3_nt: TGCGCCAGCAGCCCCGGGGGGCCGAACACTGAAGCTTTCTTT